This T cell receptor (beta chain) was found in a study of blood T cells in healthy people across ages. Overall study results and limits: Unknown CMV status may confound age-related changes in expanded clones. Estimated diversity across one million T cells was deemed an underestimate.

Alongside a J-beta primer mix, a sample-barcoded 5' primer served in a second PCR lasting about 6 to 11 cycles. TCRdb analysed the 5' RACE reads with MiXCR anew, one entry per CDR3 protein. The sample has 890,000 or so distinct CDR3 sequences, around two thirds seen once. This CDR3 is built from 14 residues. The sample holds one count of this clonotype. Antigen: not known. A single base separates this from a much larger clone, so it may be a read error. The clonotype was recovered from a man in his thirties or forties in good health. The chain combines TRBV12-3 or TRBV12-4 with TRBJ1-2, with D unresolved. Source material: blood. DNA for the CDR3: TGTGCCAGCAGTTTATGGACGGATGACTATGACTACACCTTC. This sequence encodes CASSLWTDDYDYTF.